The clone carrying this T cell receptor (beta chain) occurred many times. Antigen unknown. The germline V gene encodes CDR1 SEHNR and CDR2 FQNEAQ (reference sequence). This CDR3 contains 17 residues. The trim removed 4 bases at V and 7 bases at J, leaving 17 bases unmatched. This sample was taken from a study of T cells in Graves' hyperthyroidism and ophthalmopathy. Study results and caveats: In simple terms, a model built on 13 V-J features told ophthalmopathy apart from stable hyperthyroidism.

The CDR3 regions of TCR beta were amplified from RNA transcripts. HTBI primers were used for first-round RT-PCR of the TCR CDR3. TCRdb ran MiXCR on the multiplex PCR reads and lists one entry per CDR3 protein. Here the sample spans more than 350,000 distinct CDR3 sequences, roughly 17% being singletons. Those with hyperthyroidism were 18 to 65 years old, newly diagnosed, and ill for under 2 months. This chain links TRBV7-9 with TRBJ2-7, with 9 bases aligning to TRBD1. The sequencing sample was made of blood. This receptor was taken from a woman in her twenties or thirties with Graves' hyperthyroidism that later progressed to Graves' ophthalmopathy. As DNA, the CDR3 is TGTGCCAGCAGCTCCTCAAGAATTGGGACAGGGCACAGTGAGCAGTACTTC. It yields the protein CASSSSRIGTGHSEQYF.